This T cell receptor beta chain was recorded in a study of blood T cell repertoires in COVID-19. Study context: Samples of COVID-19 (acute and convalescent) were obtained from the United States, Italy and Spain. The cDNA or gDNA used as material had been derived from T cells, B-cell-depleted T cells, or PBMCs.

In the original analysis: Reference gene primer amplification gave estimated nucleated cell counts. Clones were sequenced by immunoSEQ multiplex PCR, and TCRdb holds only the in-frame ones, with some missing. The V and J calls and clone size were taken over from that table, and D and trimming were inferred from the DNA. The sample lists about 140,000 clones, about three quarters occurring once. The CDR3 sequence is 14 residues long. From germline, CDR1 is LNHDA and CDR2 SQIVND (reference sequence). V gave up 3 bases and J gave up 4 bases; unmatched junction bases: 2. Details on this clone: The sample holds other DNA sequences that translate to the same CDR3.

The sample consisted of peripheral blood. The V and J genes are TRBV19 and TRBJ1-3; TRBD1 aligns across 8 bases. This receptor was identified in a woman between 50 and 59 years old with active or convalescent COVID-19. CDR3 in DNA: TGTGCCAGTAGTATGACAGGGGCCGGAAACACCATATATTTT. This codes for CASSMTGAGNTIYF.